The 22 T cell receptor beta chains in this list originate from one sample, sequenced in a study of blood T cell repertoires in COVID-19. Sequencing used immunoSEQ multiplex PCR; TCRdb keeps in-frame clones, though not all of them. The data show more than 300,000 clones, more than 85% seen once. Sequenced sample: PBMCs or T cells enriched from blood (not recorded which). The origin of the receptors is a young woman who had been exposed to COVID-19.

The chain joins TRBV7-9 to TRBJ1-4, with D perhaps TRBD1 (5 bases). The CDR3 is made up of 17 amino acids. Trimming removed 4 bases from V and 8 bases from J, with 23 bases in between. Per the germline V gene, CDR1 is SEHNR and CDR2 is FQNEAQ (reference sequence). The CDR3 nucleotides are TGTGCCAGCAGCTCCCAGGGTCCGATGCCGAGAATAGAAAAACTGTTTTTT. As protein: CASSSQGPMPRIEKLFF.

V and J are TRBV5-6 and TRBJ2-2, with 9 bases fitting TRBD1. V gave up 0 bases and J gave up 8 bases; unmatched junction bases: 11. The CDR3 covers 17 residues. The germline gives CDR1 SGHDT, CDR2 YYEEEE. CDR3 residues: CASSLAVWDRESGELFF. CDR3 in DNA: TGTGCCAGCAGCTTGGCGGTTTGGGACAGGGAAAGTGGGGAGCTGTTTTTT.

The chain has TRBV18 and TRBJ2-7; possibly TRBD2 for D (6 bases). This CDR3 spans 14 amino acids. The germline CDR1 and CDR2 sequences are KGHSH and LQKENI. With 0 bases removed from V and 6 bases from J, the gap between germline ends came to 12 bases. CDR3 DNA sequence: TGTGCCAGCTCACCACCGGGAGGTTTTGGCGAGCAGTACTTC. Translated, it gives CASSPPGGFGEQYF.

The gene calls are TRBV7-9 and TRBJ1-2; perhaps TRBD1 as D (5 bases). Germline CDR1 SEHNR, CDR2 FQNEAQ (reference sequence). V was clipped by 7 bases and J by 1 base, with 19 bases between them. The CDR3 covers 16 residues. The DNA for the CDR3 is TGTGCCAGCACCCCCGGCCGGGGGGGATATAACTATGGCTACACCTTC. It codes for CASTPGRGGYNYGYTF.

The chain is built from TRBV12-3 or TRBV12-4 and TRBJ1-1; D ambiguous. CDR3 length: 12 residues. V was trimmed by 5 bases and J by 9 bases, leaving 13 bases between them. CDR3 amino acids: CASSPARGKAFF. The DNA for the CDR3 is TGTGCCAGCAGTCCGGCACGGGGAAAAGCTTTCTTT.

The CDR3 here is CASSLADMSYNEQFF. The CDR3 nucleotides are TGCGCCAGCAGCTTGGCCGATATGAGCTACAATGAGCAGTTCTTC. The genes are TRBV5-1 and TRBJ2-1; no clear D. Trimming shortened V by 0 bases and J by 3 bases, and 10 bases separated the two germline ends. CDR3 length: 15 residues. Germline lookup yields CDR1 SGHRS and CDR2 YFSETQ.

The chain recombines TRBV5-6 with TRBJ2-4; 10 positions match TRBD1. The CDR3 length is 17 residues. Germline CDR1 SGHDT, CDR2 YYEEEE. Trimming cost V 0 bases and J 1 base; bases outside gene matches: 4. The CDR3 nucleotides are TGTGCCAGCAGCTTGGTCGACAGGGGGCTTGCCAAAAACATTCAGTACTTC. Its translation: CASSLVDRGLAKNIQYF.

Only one count was recorded for this clone. The chain joins TRBV5-1 to TRBJ1-4, with D perhaps matching TRBD1 (6 bases). V was clipped by 4 bases and J by 8 bases, with 18 bases between them. The CDR3 sequence is 15 residues long. CDR1 and CDR2 (germline): SGHRS, YFSETQ. DNA for the CDR3: TGCGCCAGCAGCGGCGAGGGACACGATGGAGAAAAACTGTTTTTT. Its translation: CASSGEGHDGEKLFF.

The V call is TRBV29-1, the J call TRBJ1-1; D uncertain. The length of the CDR3 is 14 residues. CDR1 is SQVTM and CDR2 is ANQGSEA in the germline V gene. Trimming left V 6 bases short and J 3 bases short, with 17 bases between. CDR3 protein: CSVVFLSRDTEAFF. As DNA, the CDR3 is TGCAGCGTAGTATTCCTGTCTCGGGACACTGAAGCTTTCTTT.

The chain combines TRBV6-2 or TRBV6-3 with TRBJ2-1, with 9 bases fitting TRBD1. Per the germline V gene, CDR1 is MNHEY and CDR2 is SVGEGT. The CDR3 loop spans 14 amino acids. Trimming took 4 bases from V and 8 from J; bases not matched to a gene: 6. CDR3 region: CASSWDRVRYEQFF. The CDR3 DNA reads TGTGCCAGCAGTTGGGACAGGGTGCGGTATGAGCAGTTCTTC.

The chain uses TRBV12-3 or TRBV12-4 and TRBJ2-5; the D gene is possibly TRBD2 (5 bases). The CDR3 is 13 amino acids. V was clipped by 3 bases and J by 7 bases, with 12 bases between them. The CDR3 coding sequence is TGTGCCAGCAGTTTCTCTAGCCGCGGGACCCAGTACTTC. Its translation is CASSFSSRGTQYF.

V is TRBV19 and J is TRBJ1-2, with a weak D call TRBD1 (6 bases). The CDR3 consists of 17 residues. Germline CDR1 is LNHDA and CDR2 is SQIVND (reference sequence). Trimming removed 1 base from V and 5 bases from J, with 20 bases in between. Written as DNA, the CDR3 is TGTGCCAGTAGTATAGTTCCTGGGGGCACCTCATGGTATGGCTACACCTTC. Its translation is CASSIVPGGTSWYGYTF.

The rearrangement uses TRBV7-2 and TRBJ2-7; 7 bases fit TRBD1. Germline CDR1 SGHTA, CDR2 FQGNSA. The CDR3 loop spans 14 amino acids. J gave up 2 bases and V 5 bases, and 6 bases lay outside the gene matches. The DNA for the CDR3 is TGTGCCAGCAGCGCCCAACAGGGGCCCTACGAGCAGTACTTC. Translating gives CASSAQQGPYEQYF.

The chain uses TRBV24-1 and TRBJ2-1; TRBD1 matches 7 bases. CDR1 and CDR2 from the germline V gene are KGHDR and SFDVKD. The CDR3 is 16 amino acids. Trimming took 5 bases from V and 4 from J; bases not matched to a gene: 10. The CDR3 is CATSARTGQKYNEQFF. The CDR3, as DNA: TGTGCCACCAGTGCTAGGACGGGACAGAAATACAATGAGCAGTTCTTC.

V is TRBV27 and J is TRBJ2-6; D is ambiguous. Germline V CDR1 and CDR2: MNHEY, SMNVEV (reference sequence). This CDR3 contains 19 residues. The V end was cut by 2 bases, the J end by 0 bases, with 17 bases between. CDR3 region: CASSLRALDSHSGANVLTF. CDR3 DNA sequence: TGTGCCAGCAGTTTAAGAGCCCTAGACTCACACTCTGGGGCCAACGTCCTGACTTTC. Filled out from reference TRBV27 and TRBJ2-6, the complete variable domain reads EAQVTQNPRYLITVTGKKLTVTCSQNMNHEYMSWYRQDPGLGLRQIYYSMNVEVTDKGDVPEGYKVSRKEKRNFPLILESPSPNQTSLYFCASSLRALDSHSGANVLTFGAGSRLTVL.

The V call is TRBV5-1, the J call TRBJ1-2; TRBD1 matches 7 bases. The germline V gene has CDR1 SGHRS and CDR2 YFSETQ. After removal of 5 bases from V and 3 bases from J, the junction contained 7 bases not matched to a gene. CDR3 length equals 14 residues. The CDR3 sequence: CASSSTGTDYGYTF. The CDR3 coding sequence is TGCGCCAGCAGTTCAACCGGGACAGACTATGGCTACACCTTC.

The CDR3 DNA reads as TGTGCCAGCAGTTTACAGGGGACGAACTCCTACGAGCAGTACTTC. Its translation: CASSLQGTNSYEQYF. The chain is built from TRBV27 and TRBJ2-7, with a tentative D call TRBD1 (6 bases). Germline-derived CDR1 and CDR2 are MNHEY and SMNVEV (reference sequence). V was shortened by 2 bases and J by 0 bases, with 11 bases between the two germline ends. The CDR3 length is 15 residues.

The CDR3 spells CASSLGTGMGTDTQYF. CDR3 nucleotides: TGCGCCAGCAGCTTGGGAACAGGTATGGGCACAGATACGCAGTATTTT. The chain joins TRBV5-1 to TRBJ2-3; the D gene is possibly TRBD1 (5 bases). The CDR3 extends over 16 amino acids. Germline CDR1 is SGHRS and CDR2 is YFSETQ. V lost 0 bases to trimming and J lost 1 base, with 12 bases between them.

This clone was found a few times. This rearrangement joins TRBV19 to TRBJ1-4; 10 bases are shared with TRBD1. This CDR3 has 13 amino acids. The V segment lost 5 bases and the J segment 10 bases; nucleotides outside the gene matches: 4. Germline V gene lookup returns CDR1 LNHDA and CDR2 SQIVND (reference sequence). The CDR3 sequence: CASSDDRGRKLFF. The CDR3 DNA follows: TGTGCCAGTAGTGACGACAGGGGGCGAAAACTGTTTTTT.

V and J are TRBV7-9 and TRBJ1-1, with a weak D call TRBD1 (5 bases). CDR1 is SEHNR, CDR2 FQNEAQ, per germline (reference sequence). The CDR3 totals 16 residues. V shed 5 bases and J shed 1 base, with 17 bases lying between them. CDR3 sequence reads: CASSRQKGQPNTEAFF. The CDR3, as DNA: TGTGCCAGCAGCCGCCAAAAGGGGCAGCCGAACACTGAAGCTTTCTTT.

The V gene is TRBV4-3, the J gene TRBJ2-3; TRBD2 agrees at 13 bases. Germline CDR1 is LGHNA and CDR2 is YSLEER. Trimming took 1 base from V and 3 from J; bases not matched to a gene: 7. The CDR3 consists of 18 residues. The CDR3 here is CASSQGTSGGIRTDTQYF. The CDR3, as DNA: TGCGCCAGCAGCCAAGGGACTAGCGGGGGCATCCGAACAGATACGCAGTATTTT.

The rearrangement uses TRBV10-2 and TRBJ1-1; D unclear. The CDR3 length is 13 residues. V lost 4 bases, J lost 1 base, and 7 bases lay in between. CDR1 is WSHSY, CDR2 SAAADI, per germline. Here the CDR3 DNA reads TGCGCCAGCAGTGGAGTCTGGAACACTGAAGCTTTCTTT. Translation: CASSGVWNTEAFF.